Listed here are 2 T cell receptor beta chains from one sample, sequenced in a study of post-analysis software for immune sequencing data. For these receptors, no antigen is known. The TCR beta cDNA libraries contained unique molecular identifiers. Each CDR3 protein gets one entry after TCRdb re-called the PCR reads with MiXCR. Of around 700,000 distinct CDR3 sequences in the sample, around 64% were seen once. The study's findings and limits: About 5 TRBV segments were significantly more frequent in patients than in controls. TRBV5-6, TRBV5-1 and TRBV20-1 were among these segments.

Sequenced material: blood. These receptors all come from a girl aged 2 to 9 with multiple sclerosis.

This clonotype was seen more than once but under ten times. This rearrangement joins TRBV20-1 to TRBJ2-1; D uncertain. V lost 0 bases and J lost 5, with 8 bases in between. Germline V gene data show CDR1 as DFQATT and CDR2 as SNEGSKA (reference sequence). CDR3 length: 13 residues. The CDR3 coding sequence is TGCAGTGCTAGAGAAGAACCCAACAATGAGCAGTTCTTC. Protein product: CSAREEPNNEQFF.

The sample holds a few counts of this clonotype. This sequence joins TRBV5-1 and TRBJ2-7; D perhaps matches TRBD2 (6 bases). The CDR3 runs to 15 residues. Trimming left V 0 bases short and J 2 bases short, with 12 bases between. Germline assignment: CDR1 SGHRS and CDR2 YFSETQ. CDR3 in DNA: TGCGCCAGCAGCTTGGGGGAGGCGGTTACCTACGAGCAGTACTTC. Amino acid sequence: CASSLGEAVTYEQYF.